A single sample is the source of the 5 T cell receptor beta chains below, sequenced in a study of blood T cell repertoires in COVID-19. Method: immunoSEQ multiplex PCR; TCRdb's copy keeps in-frame clones and lacks some. The sample contains around 360,000 clones, about 89% of which appear only once. The sample taken for sequencing was PBMCs or T cells enriched from blood (not recorded which). All receptors derive from a middle-aged man in a cohort exposed to, infected with or recovered from COVID-19 (not recorded which).

The V gene is TRBV11-2, the J gene TRBJ2-7, with D perhaps matching TRBD2 (6 bases). The germline gives CDR1 SGHAT, CDR2 FQNNGV. CDR3 length equals 13 residues. Trimming removed 0 bases from V and 8 bases from J, with 11 bases in between. CDR3 loop: CASSLEGGGKQYF. DNA for the CDR3: TGTGCCAGCAGCTTAGAAGGAGGAGGGAAGCAGTACTTC.

The chain combines TRBV6-5 with TRBJ2-2; the D gene is possibly TRBD1 (6 bases). This CDR3 contains 15 residues. Germline V CDR1 and CDR2: MNHEY, SVGAGI. Trimming pared 9 bases from V and 3 bases from J, leaving 17 bases between. The CDR3 sequence: CASYTGYKDTGELFF. The CDR3 DNA sequence: TGTGCCAGTTATACAGGGTACAAGGACACCGGGGAGCTGTTTTTT.

The chain couples TRBV7-8 to TRBJ2-3; the match to TRBD1 covers 8 bases. This CDR3 is 15 amino acids long. CDR1 is SGHVS, CDR2 FQNEAQ, per germline. V gave up 1 base and J gave up 2 bases; unmatched junction bases: 2. CDR3 sequence (DNA): TGTGCCAGCAGCTTAGGGACAGGGCACACAGATACGCAGTATTTT. It specifies CASSLGTGHTDTQYF. The full variable domain, completed using reference TRBV7-8 and TRBJ2-3, is GAGVSQSPRYKVAKRGQDVALRCDPISGHVSLFWYQQALGQGPEFLTYFQNEAQLDKSGLPSDRFFAERPEGSVSTLKIQRTQQEDSAVYLCASSLGTGHTDTQYFGPGTRLTVL.

The chain couples TRBV3-1 (or the pseudogene TRBV3-2) to TRBJ1-3; D gene unclear. Between the trimmed V and J ends, which lost 6 bases and 8 bases, there was a span of 8 bases. The CDR3 contains 11 residues. Germline lookup yields CDR1 LGHDT and CDR2 YNNKEL (reference sequence). The CDR3 sequence: CASRLTDTIYF. The CDR3 bases are TGTGCCAGCAGATTAACGGACACCATATATTTT.

As regards this clone: Its ends do not fully match the called genes, so a read error is possible. The V and J genes are TRBV10-3 and TRBJ1-3; D is ambiguous. The CDR3 spans 14 residues. Germline V gene data show CDR1 as ENHRY and CDR2 as SYGVKD. The CDR3 loop is CAISESLSRNTIYF. CDR3 sequence (DNA): TGTGCCATCAGTGAGTCTCTCTCTAGAAACACCATATATTTT.